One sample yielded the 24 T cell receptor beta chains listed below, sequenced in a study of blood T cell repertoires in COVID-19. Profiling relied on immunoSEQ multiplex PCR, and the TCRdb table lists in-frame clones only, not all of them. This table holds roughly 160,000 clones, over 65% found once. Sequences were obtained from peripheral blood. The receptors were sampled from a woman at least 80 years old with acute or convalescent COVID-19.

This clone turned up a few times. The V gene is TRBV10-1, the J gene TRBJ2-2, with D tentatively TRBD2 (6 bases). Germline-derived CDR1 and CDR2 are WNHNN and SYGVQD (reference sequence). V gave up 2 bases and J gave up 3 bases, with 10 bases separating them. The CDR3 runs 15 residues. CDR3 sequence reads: CASSEGGLYTGELFF. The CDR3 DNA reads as TGCGCCAGCAGTGAGGGGGGACTTTACACCGGGGAGCTGTTTTTT.

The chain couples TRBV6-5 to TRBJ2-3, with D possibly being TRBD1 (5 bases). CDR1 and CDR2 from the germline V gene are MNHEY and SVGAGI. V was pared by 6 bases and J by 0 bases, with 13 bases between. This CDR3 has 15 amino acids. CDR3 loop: CASRSGYSSTDTQYF. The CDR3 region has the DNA TGTGCCAGCAGATCAGGGTATTCCAGCACAGATACGCAGTATTTT.

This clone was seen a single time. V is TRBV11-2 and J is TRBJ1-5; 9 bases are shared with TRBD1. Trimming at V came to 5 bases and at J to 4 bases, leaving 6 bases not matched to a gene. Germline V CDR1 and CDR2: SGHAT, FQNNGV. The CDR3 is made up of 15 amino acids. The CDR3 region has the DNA TGTGCCAGCAGCCCATTAGGGACAGGGAATCAGCCCCAGCATTTT. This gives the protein CASSPLGTGNQPQHF.

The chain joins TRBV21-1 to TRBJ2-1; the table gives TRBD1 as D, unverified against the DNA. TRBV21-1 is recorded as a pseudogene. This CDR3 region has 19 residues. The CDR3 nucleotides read TGTGCCAGCAGCAAAGCTCCCCGACAGGGGGTGAGGTCGGACAATGAGCAGTTCTTC. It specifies CASSKAPRQGVRSDNEQFF.

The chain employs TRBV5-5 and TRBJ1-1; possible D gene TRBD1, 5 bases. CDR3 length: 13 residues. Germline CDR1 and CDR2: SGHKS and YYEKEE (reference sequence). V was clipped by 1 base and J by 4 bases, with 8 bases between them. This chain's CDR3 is CASSLQGGTEAFF. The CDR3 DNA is TGTGCCAGCAGCTTGCAGGGTGGCACTGAAGCTTTCTTT. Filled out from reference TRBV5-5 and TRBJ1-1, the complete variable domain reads DAGVTQSPTHLIKTRGQQVTLRCSPISGHKSVSWYQQVLGQGPQFIFQYYEKEERGRGNFPDRFSARQFPNYSSELNVNALLLGDSALYLCASSLQGGTEAFFGQGTRLTVV.

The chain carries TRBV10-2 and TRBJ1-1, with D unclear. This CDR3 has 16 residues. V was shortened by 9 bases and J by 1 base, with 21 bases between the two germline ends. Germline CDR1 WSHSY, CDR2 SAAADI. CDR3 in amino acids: CASGGPGRNRNTEAFF. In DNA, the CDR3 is TGCGCCAGTGGTGGACCGGGGAGGAATAGGAACACTGAAGCTTTCTTT.

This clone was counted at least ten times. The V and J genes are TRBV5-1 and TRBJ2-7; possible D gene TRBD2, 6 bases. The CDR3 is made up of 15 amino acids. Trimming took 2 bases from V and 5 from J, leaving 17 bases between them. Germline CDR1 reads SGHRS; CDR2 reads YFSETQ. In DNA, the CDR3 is TGCGCCAGCAGCTTTAATGGCGGGAACGGCCACGAGCAGTACTTC. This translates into CASSFNGGNGHEQYF.

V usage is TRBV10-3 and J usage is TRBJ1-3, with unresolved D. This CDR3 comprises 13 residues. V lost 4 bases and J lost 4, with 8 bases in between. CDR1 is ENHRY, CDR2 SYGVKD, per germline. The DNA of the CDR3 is TGTGCCATCAGTGTGGAGGTCGGAAACACCATATATTTT. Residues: CAISVEVGNTIYF.

CDR3 bases: TGTGCCAGCAGGGGGGACAGGGGATTTTACACTGAAGCTTTCTTT. It translates to CASRGDRGFYTEAFF. The chain uses TRBV6-5 and TRBJ1-1; 10 positions agree with TRBD1. Germline V gene sequence: CDR1 MNHEY, CDR2 SVGAGI. The CDR3 is 15 amino acids. V gave up 6 bases and J gave up 3 bases; unmatched junction bases: 7.

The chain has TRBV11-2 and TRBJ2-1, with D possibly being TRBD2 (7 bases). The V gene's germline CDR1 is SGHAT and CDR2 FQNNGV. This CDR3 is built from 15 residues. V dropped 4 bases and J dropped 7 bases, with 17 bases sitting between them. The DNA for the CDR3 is TGTGCCAGCAGCTCCGGGGGGCGGACTTGGAATGAGCAGTTCTTC. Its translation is CASSSGGRTWNEQFF.

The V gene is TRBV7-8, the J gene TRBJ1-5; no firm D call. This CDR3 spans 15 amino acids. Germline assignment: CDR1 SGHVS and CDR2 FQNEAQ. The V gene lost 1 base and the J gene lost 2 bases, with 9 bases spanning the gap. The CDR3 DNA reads TGTGCCAGCAGCTTAGGCAGGCGTGGCAATCAGCCCCAGCATTTT. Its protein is CASSLGRRGNQPQHF.

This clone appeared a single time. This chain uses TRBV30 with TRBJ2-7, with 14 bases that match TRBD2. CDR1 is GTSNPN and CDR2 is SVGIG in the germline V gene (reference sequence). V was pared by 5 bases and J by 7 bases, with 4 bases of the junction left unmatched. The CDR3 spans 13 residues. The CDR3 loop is CAWGLAGGREQYF. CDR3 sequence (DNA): TGTGCCTGGGGACTAGCGGGAGGAAGGGAGCAGTACTTC.

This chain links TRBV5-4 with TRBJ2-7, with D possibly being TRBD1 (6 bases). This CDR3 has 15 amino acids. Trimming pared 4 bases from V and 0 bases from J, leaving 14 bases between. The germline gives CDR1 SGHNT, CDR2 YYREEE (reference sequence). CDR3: CASSKTGASSYEQYF. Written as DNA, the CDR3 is TGTGCCAGCAGCAAGACAGGCGCCAGCTCCTACGAGCAGTACTTC.

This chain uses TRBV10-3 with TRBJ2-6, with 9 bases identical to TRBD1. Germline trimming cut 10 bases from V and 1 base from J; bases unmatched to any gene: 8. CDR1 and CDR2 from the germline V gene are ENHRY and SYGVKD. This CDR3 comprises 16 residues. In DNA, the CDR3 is TGTGCCACCTCGCACAGGGGGCTTTCTGGGGCCAACGTCCTGACTTTC. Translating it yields CATSHRGLSGANVLTF.

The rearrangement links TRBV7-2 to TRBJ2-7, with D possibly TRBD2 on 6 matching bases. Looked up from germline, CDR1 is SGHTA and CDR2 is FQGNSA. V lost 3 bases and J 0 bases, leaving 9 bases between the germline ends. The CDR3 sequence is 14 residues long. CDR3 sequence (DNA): TGTGCCAGCAGCTTTTGGGGACTCTCCTACGAGCAGTACTTC. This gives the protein CASSFWGLSYEQYF.

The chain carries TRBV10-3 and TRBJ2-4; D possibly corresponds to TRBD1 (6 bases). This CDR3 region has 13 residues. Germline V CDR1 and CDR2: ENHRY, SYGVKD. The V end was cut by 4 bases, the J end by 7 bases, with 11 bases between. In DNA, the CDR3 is TGTGCCATCAGTGGTGAGAGGGGGAACATTCAGTACTTC. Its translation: CAISGERGNIQYF.

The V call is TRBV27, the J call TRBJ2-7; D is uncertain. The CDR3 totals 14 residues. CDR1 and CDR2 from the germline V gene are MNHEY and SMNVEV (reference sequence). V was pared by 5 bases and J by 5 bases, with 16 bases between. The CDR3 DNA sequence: TGTGCCAGCAGTCGCCTAGGCCGCGGCAACGAGCAGTACTTC. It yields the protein CASSRLGRGNEQYF.

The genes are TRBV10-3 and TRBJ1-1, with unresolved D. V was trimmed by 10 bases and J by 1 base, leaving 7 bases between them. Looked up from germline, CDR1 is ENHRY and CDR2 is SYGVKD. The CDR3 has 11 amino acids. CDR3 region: CATKQNTEAFF. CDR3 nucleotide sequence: TGTGCCACCAAACAGAACACTGAAGCTTTCTTT.

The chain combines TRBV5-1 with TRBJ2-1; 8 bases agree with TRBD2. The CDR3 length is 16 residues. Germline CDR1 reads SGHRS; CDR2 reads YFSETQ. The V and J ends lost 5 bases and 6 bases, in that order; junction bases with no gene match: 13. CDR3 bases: TGCGCCAGCAGTTTCTCCCATCAGCGGGAGATCAATGAGCAGTTCTTC. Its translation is CASSFSHQREINEQFF.

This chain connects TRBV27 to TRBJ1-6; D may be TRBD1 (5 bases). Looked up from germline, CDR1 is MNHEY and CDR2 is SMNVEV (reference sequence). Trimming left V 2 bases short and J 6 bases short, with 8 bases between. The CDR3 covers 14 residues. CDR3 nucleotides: TGTGCCAGCAGTTTAAACCAGGGTAATTCACCCCTCCACTTT. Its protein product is CASSLNQGNSPLHF.

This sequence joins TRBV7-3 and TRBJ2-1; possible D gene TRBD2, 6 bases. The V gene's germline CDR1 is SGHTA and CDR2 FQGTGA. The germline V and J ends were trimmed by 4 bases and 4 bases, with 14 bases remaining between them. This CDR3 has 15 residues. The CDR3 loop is CASSSRGGEYNEQFF. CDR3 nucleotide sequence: TGTGCCAGCAGCTCCCGGGGCGGGGAGTACAATGAGCAGTTCTTC. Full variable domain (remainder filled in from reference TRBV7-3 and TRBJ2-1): GAGVSQTPSNKVTEKGKYVELRCDPISGHTALYWYRQSLGQGPEFLIYFQGTGAADDSGLPNDRFFAVRPEGSVSTLKIQRTERGDSAVYLCASSSRGGEYNEQFFGPGTRLTVL.

The CDR3 sequence is CASSLAGGFSDTQYF. CDR3 nucleotide sequence: TGCGCCAGCAGCCTAGCGGGAGGTTTCTCAGATACGCAGTATTTT. The rearrangement links TRBV5-1 to TRBJ2-3, with 11 positions matching TRBD2. In germline, CDR1 is SGHRS, CDR2 YFSETQ. V trimming: 4 bases; J trimming: 4 bases; junction bases outside the gene matches: 5. The CDR3 is 15 residues long.

CDR3 bases: TGTGCCAGCAAGGGACAGCCGCGGATGGATGAGCAGTTCTTC. It encodes CASKGQPRMDEQFF. The gene calls are TRBV6-5 and TRBJ2-1; 7 positions match TRBD1. There are 14 residues in the CDR3. The J segment lost 8 bases and the V segment lost 7 bases, leaving 11 bases of the junction unmatched. Per the germline V gene, CDR1 is MNHEY and CDR2 is SVGAGI.

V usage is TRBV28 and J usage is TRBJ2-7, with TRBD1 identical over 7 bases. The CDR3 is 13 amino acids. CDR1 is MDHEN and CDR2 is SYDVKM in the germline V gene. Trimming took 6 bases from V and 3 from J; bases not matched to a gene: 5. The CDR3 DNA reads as TGTGCCAGCAGGCAACGACAGGGCTACGAGCAGTACTTC. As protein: CASRQRQGYEQYF.